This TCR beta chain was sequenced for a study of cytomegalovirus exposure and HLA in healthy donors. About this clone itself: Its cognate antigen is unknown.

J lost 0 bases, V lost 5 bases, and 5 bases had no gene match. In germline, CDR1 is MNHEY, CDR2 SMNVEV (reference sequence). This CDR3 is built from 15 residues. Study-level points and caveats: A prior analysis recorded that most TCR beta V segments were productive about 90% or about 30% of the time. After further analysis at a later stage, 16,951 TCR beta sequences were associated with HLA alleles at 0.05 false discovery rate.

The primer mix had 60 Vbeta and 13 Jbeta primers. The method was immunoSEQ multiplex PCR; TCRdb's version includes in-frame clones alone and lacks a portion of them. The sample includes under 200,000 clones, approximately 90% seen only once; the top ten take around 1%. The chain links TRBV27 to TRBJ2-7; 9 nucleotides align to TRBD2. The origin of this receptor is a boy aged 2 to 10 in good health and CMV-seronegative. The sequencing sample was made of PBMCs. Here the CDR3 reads CASSATSGSSYEQYF. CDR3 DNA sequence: TGTGCCAGCAGTGCGACTAGCGGTAGCTCCTACGAGCAGTACTTC.